A selection of T cell receptor beta chains follows, all from one sample in a study of T cells in Graves' hyperthyroidism and ophthalmopathy. TCRdb passed the multiplex PCR reads through MiXCR, listing each CDR3 protein once. The data show 620,000 or so distinct CDR3 sequences, around 13% seen once. Material: blood. Source of these receptors: a woman aged 45 to 65 with Graves' ophthalmopathy. The CDR3 runs from the conserved cysteine through the conserved F or W. D genes are given only for firm matches. A row's size may be missing; if present it is once, few, many or a size class.

TRBJ2-3	many	TRBV12-3/TRBV12-4	TRBD2	TGTGCCAGCAGTCAGGGACTAGCGGGAGGTACAGATACGCAGTATTTT	CASSQGLAGGTDTQYF
TRBJ1-5	many	TRBV20-1	-	TGCAGTGCTAGAGCGCCAACCATGGAGCAGCCCCAGCATTTT	CSARAPTMEQPQHF
TRBJ1-6	many	TRBV5-1	-	TGCGCCAGCAGCTTGATTATAGGGCGCAATTCACCCCTCCACTTT	CASSLIIGRNSPLHF
TRBJ2-2	few	TRBV20-1	-	TGCAGTGCTAGAGATCAGCCCGGGGAGCTGTTTTTT	CSARDQPGELFF
TRBJ2-1	many	TRBV28	TRBD2	TGTGCCAGCAGTCCTCTCGGGACTAGCGGGGGGTTAGTGGGTGACAATGAGCAGTTCTTC	CASSPLGTSGGLVGDNEQFF
TRBJ2-7	few	TRBV4-3	-	TGCGCCAGCAGCCAAGGATCGCGGGGAGGCTACGAGCAGTACTTC	CASSQGSRGGYEQYF
TRBJ2-7	few	TRBV6-1	TRBD2	TGTGCCAGCAGGACTAGCAGTCCCTACGAGCAGTACTTC	CASRTSSPYEQYF
TRBJ1-5	-	TRBV24-1	-	TGTGCCACCAGTGATTCTCAGGGGTCTCAGCCCCAGCATTTT	CATSDSQGSQPQHF
TRBJ2-2	many	TRBV24-1	TRBD1	TGTGCCACCAGCGGGACAGTATTGACCGGGGAGCTGTTTTTT	CATSGTVLTGELFF
TRBJ2-3	-	TRBV3-1	-	TGTGCCAGCAGCCAAGTTCTCCTAACTGATGAGCAGTATTTT	CASSQVLLTDEQYF
TRBJ1-2	many	TRBV28	-	TGTGCCAGCAGTTTTCGGGGGCGCGATGGCTATGGCTACACCTTC	CASSFRGRDGYGYTF